These T cell receptor beta chains were read from a single sample in a study of blood T cell repertoires in COVID-19. The method was immunoSEQ multiplex PCR; TCRdb's version includes in-frame clones alone and lacks a portion of them. The sample yields 350,000 to 500,000 clones, over 85% seen once. Material for sequencing was peripheral blood. The receptor source for this set is a man younger than 30 with COVID-19, enrolled during active disease. Both conserved end residues are part of each CDR3. D genes are given only for firm matches. Not every row has a clone size; where given, it reads once, few, many or a size class.

V gene	CDR3 length	J gene	clone size	D gene	CDR3 DNA	CDR3 protein
TRBV6-6	16	TRBJ2-5	NA	NA	TGTGCCAGCAGAGACCCGGGACAGGGACTAGGGGAGACCCAGTACTTC	CASRDPGQGLGETQYF
TRBV10-3	14	TRBJ2-7	NA	TRBD1	TGTGCCATCAGTTCGACAGGGGGGTCTAACGAGCAGTACTTC	CAISSTGGSNEQYF
TRBV14	15	TRBJ2-7	NA	NA	TGTGCCAGCAGCCAGGGAGGAGACGGATTCGACGAGCAGTACTTC	CASSQGGDGFDEQYF
TRBV2	12	TRBJ2-5	once	TRBD1	TGTGCCAGCAGCGGGACAGACCCAGCCCAGTACTTC	CASSGTDPAQYF
TRBV19	11	TRBJ1-1	NA	NA	TGTGCCAGTAGTAGGGCAGATAAAGCTTTCTTT	CASSRADKAFF
TRBV19	17	TRBJ2-2	NA	TRBD1	TGTGCCAGTAGACACGACAGGGTACGTCGGAACACCGGGGAGCTGTTTTTT	CASRHDRVRRNTGELFF
TRBV6-2/TRBV6-3	14	TRBJ1-5	NA	NA	TGTGCCAGCAGTTACGGACAGAGGAATCAGCCCCAGCATTTT	CASSYGQRNQPQHF
TRBV7-9	16	TRBJ2-1	NA	TRBD2	TGTGCCAGCAGCTTAGCACTAGCGGGAGACTACAATGAGCAGTTCTTC	CASSLALAGDYNEQFF
TRBV2	13	TRBJ1-4	NA	NA	TGTGCCAGCACTAACCAGGGGTATGAAAAACTGTTTTTT	CASTNQGYEKLFF
TRBV2	13	TRBJ2-7	NA	TRBD2	TGTGCCAGCGACCGGGGGGGGGAATACGAGCAGTACTTC	CASDRGGEYEQYF
TRBV5-5	15	TRBJ1-1	NA	TRBD1	TGTGCCAGCAGCATCTCTCGGGACAGTAACACTGAAGCTTTCTTT	CASSISRDSNTEAFF
TRBV20-1	9	TRBJ2-7	NA	NA	TGCAGGGTCAGACAGTCTCAGTACTTC	CRVRQSQYF
TRBV2	17	TRBJ1-1	NA	TRBD1	TGTGCCAGCAGTGAAGCGCTTATGGGACAGGGGGCCACTGAAGCTTTCTTT	CASSEALMGQGATEAFF
TRBV6-5	13	TRBJ1-6	NA	TRBD1	TGTGCCAGCGGCGGGACAGTTAATTCACCCCTCCACTTT	CASGGTVNSPLHF
TRBV5-6	17	TRBJ1-2	NA	NA	TGTGCCAGCAGCTTGTTTTCGTTACGGCGGGCGGGCTATGGCTACACCTTC	CASSLFSLRRAGYGYTF
TRBV27	14	TRBJ2-1	NA	TRBD2	TGTGCCAGCACGGGGGGGGCGGCCGACAATGAGCAGTTCTTC	CASTGGAADNEQFF
TRBV18	16	TRBJ2-2	NA	NA	TGTGCCAGCTCACCTGAGGACAGTTCGAACACCGGGGAGCTGTTTTTT	CASSPEDSSNTGELFF
TRBV15	13	TRBJ2-7	NA	NA	TGTGCCACCAGCACAGGCAGGGGAAACGAGCAGTACTTC	CATSTGRGNEQYF
TRBV3-1/TRBV3-2	14	TRBJ1-2	NA	NA	TGTGCCAGCAGCCAAGAAGCCAGGCTGTATGGCTACACCTTC	CASSQEARLYGYTF
TRBV30	15	TRBJ2-7	NA	NA	TGTGCCTGGAGTGTGCGCGGGTGGGTGTGGGGCGAGCAGTACTTC	CAWSVRGWVWGEQYF
TRBV5-5	14	TRBJ2-2	NA	TRBD1	TGTGCCAGCAGTCGGGACAGCTTTGCCGGGGAGCTGTTTTTT	CASSRDSFAGELFF
TRBV19	13	TRBJ1-1	NA	NA	TGTGCCAGTAGTTTCGGAGGGGACACTGAAGCTTTCTTT	CASSFGGDTEAFF
TRBV5-4	15	TRBJ1-6	NA	NA	TGTGTCAGCAGCTCGCGCCACTCCTATAATTCACCCCTCCACTTT	CVSSSRHSYNSPLHF
TRBV5-1	14	TRBJ1-2	NA	NA	TGCGCCAGCAGCTTGGATCTACAGAGCTATGGCTACACCTTC	CASSLDLQSYGYTF
TRBV6-4	12	TRBJ2-5	NA	TRBD1	TGTGCCAGCAAAACAGGGGGAGAGACCCAGTACTTC	CASKTGGETQYF
TRBV5-1	14	TRBJ2-7	NA	TRBD2	TGCGCCAGCAGCTTCAGCGGGACCCGCTACGAGCAGTACTTC	CASSFSGTRYEQYF
TRBV19	13	TRBJ2-1	NA	NA	TGTGCCAGTAGTATACTCGACGGGACAAAGCAGTTCTTC	CASSILDGTKQFF
TRBV5-1	15	TRBJ1-5	NA	TRBD1	TGCGCCAGCAGCTCCGGGACAGGAGCAAGTGAGCCCCAGCATTTT	CASSSGTGASEPQHF
TRBV7-9	16	TRBJ2-1	NA	TRBD2	TGTGCCAGCAGCTTAGTAGGACTAGCGGGGGGCAATGAGCAGTTCTTC	CASSLVGLAGGNEQFF
TRBV19	12	TRBJ1-1	NA	TRBD1	TGTGCCACTGGACAGGGCAACACTGAAGCTTTCTTT	CATGQGNTEAFF
TRBV5-1	17	TRBJ2-5	once	NA	TGCGCCAGCAGCTTGGCCGTCGCCCAGGGTATAGGAGAGACCCAGTACTTC	CASSLAVAQGIGETQYF
TRBV5-1	15	TRBJ2-5	NA	NA	TGCGCCAGCAGCTTGTCTCAGGGGAGAAAAGAGACCCAGTACTTC	CASSLSQGRKETQYF
TRBV19	14	TRBJ1-5	NA	TRBD1	TGTGCCAGTAGTATTCGACAGGGGGCCCAGCCCCAGCATTTT	CASSIRQGAQPQHF
TRBV7-8	15	TRBJ1-2	NA	TRBD1	TGTGCCAGCAGCCACAATAGGGGGCCCCACTATGGCTACACCTTC	CASSHNRGPHYGYTF
TRBV9	13	TRBJ1-2	NA	NA	TGTGCCAGCAGCGTAGGGCAGGGTCGTGGCTACACCTTC	CASSVGQGRGYTF
TRBV6-1	17	TRBJ2-2	NA	NA	TGTGCCAGCAGTGAAGCGAAGCAGGGAATATACACCGGGGAGCTGTTTTTT	CASSEAKQGIYTGELFF
TRBV7-2	16	TRBJ2-2	NA	TRBD2	TGTGCCAGCAGCTTAATGGGAGGGCCTCGGGACTGGGAGCTGTTTTTT	CASSLMGGPRDWELFF
TRBV6-5	15	TRBJ1-6	once	NA	TGTGCCAGCAGATATAACGCAGGGTCGGCCTCACCCCTCCACTTT	CASRYNAGSASPLHF
TRBV7-6	14	TRBJ2-5	NA	TRBD2	TGTGCCAGCAGCTTAGCGGGAGGGCAAGAGACCCAGTACTTC	CASSLAGGQETQYF
TRBV19	13	TRBJ2-7	NA	NA	TGTGCCAGTAGCCAGCCAGACAGTTACGAGCAGTACTTC	CASSQPDSYEQYF